The source of this T cell receptor (beta chain) is a study of blood T cells in healthy people across ages. Primers used in a second PCR of roughly 6 to 11 cycles were a sample-barcoded 5' primer and a J-beta primer mix. TCRdb independently ran MiXCR on the 5' RACE reads; one entry per CDR3 protein. The sample lists 1.5 million to 2 million distinct CDR3 sequences; about 28% were seen once. Only a few counts were recorded for this clonotype. Its specificity is unknown. Donors were healthy Caucasian individuals from Russia aged about 6 to 90. Notes on the study in general: There was no known CMV status for donors, so expanded clonotype changes were possibly confounded.

From germline, CDR1 is DFQATT and CDR2 SNEGSKA (reference sequence). V lost 5 bases, J lost 6 bases, and 10 bases lay in between. This CDR3 comprises 11 residues. The TCR sequence derives from a woman aged 25 to 45 in good health. Input material: blood. The rearrangement links TRBV20-1 to TRBJ1-2; D remains unclear. The CDR3 bases are TGCAGTGCTGGGGTTGAGGATGGCTACACCTTC. Protein product: CSAGVEDGYTF.